The clone carrying this TCR beta chain has a handful of counts. Its antigen is unknown. The germline CDR1 and CDR2 sequences are MDHEN and SYDVKM. After removal of 6 bases from V and 1 base from J, the junction contained 7 bases not matched to a gene. The CDR3 runs 15 residues. This sample is drawn from a study of shared clonotypes between healthy human individuals. Study at large: Contributing individuals were a couple of females and three males aged 18 to 49. Findings and caveats of the study: At large depth, rarefaction still showed sorted-subset sequencing to be incomplete.

Naive CD8 cells were CD45RO-negative, positively selected for CCR7, excluding terminally differentiated effector memory CD45RA+ cells. The authors split each subset's genomic DNA evenly across several immunoSEQ plates. Assay: immunoSEQ multiplex PCR; the TCRdb copy retains only in-frame clones and omits some. The table lists hundreds of thousands of clones, 95% to 98% of them singletons. The V gene is TRBV28, the J gene TRBJ2-3; 7 bases agree with TRBD2. Source material: naive CD8+ T cells sorted from blood. The source is a man in his thirties or forties in good health. The CDR3 DNA reads TGTGCCAGCAGCCCCTTAACTAGCGGCACAGATACGCAGTATTTT. Its protein product is CASSPLTSGTDTQYF.